This T cell receptor (beta chain) was profiled in a study of cytomegalovirus exposure and HLA in healthy donors. The CDR3 consists of 14 residues. The ends lost 8 bases at V and 8 bases at J; junction bases unmatched: 9. Germline CDR1 reads MNHEY; CDR2 reads SVGAGI. In regard to this clone: The target antigen is unknown.

General study results and limits: A few V segments could not be told apart, such as TRBV6-2 and TRBV6-3, and were left out. A link between a missense DCLRE1C variant and TCR beta V- and J-gene trimming emerged from a later analysis. Rarity marked most TCR sequences, yet some public TCRs occurred in many donors. Later on, analysis showed that most CMV-associated TCR beta chains appeared to be HLA-restricted.

60 Vbeta and 13 Jbeta primers were used in PCR. This table comes from immunoSEQ multiplex PCR, and its TCRdb copy is limited to in-frame clones, with some not included. The table lists 200,000 to 250,000 clones, more than 60% of them singletons. The source material was PBMCs. The clonotype comes from a woman aged 25-40 years in good health and CMV-seronegative. This chain connects TRBV6-5 to TRBJ1-4, with 9 bases that match TRBD1. The CDR3, as DNA: TGTGCCAGCTCCACAGGGGGCTCGGGCGAAAAACTGTTTTTT. Its translation is CASSTGGSGEKLFF.